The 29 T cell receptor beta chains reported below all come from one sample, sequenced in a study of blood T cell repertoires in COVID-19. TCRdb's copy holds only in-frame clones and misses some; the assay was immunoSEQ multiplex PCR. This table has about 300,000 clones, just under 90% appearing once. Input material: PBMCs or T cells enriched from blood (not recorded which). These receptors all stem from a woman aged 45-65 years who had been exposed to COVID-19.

CDR3: CASSPLGGELFF. Written as DNA, the CDR3 is TGTGCCAGCAGCCCGCTCGGTGGGGAGCTGTTTTTT. This chain uses TRBV9 with TRBJ2-2; D is undetermined. V was pared by 4 bases and J by 8 bases, with 9 bases between. Germline CDR1 and CDR2: SGDLS and YYNGEE. The CDR3 extends over 12 amino acids.

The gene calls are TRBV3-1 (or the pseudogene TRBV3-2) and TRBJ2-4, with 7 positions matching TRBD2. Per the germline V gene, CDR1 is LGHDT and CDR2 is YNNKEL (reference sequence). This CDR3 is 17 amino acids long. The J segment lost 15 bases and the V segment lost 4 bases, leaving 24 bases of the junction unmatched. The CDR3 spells CASSPLSSHQRGIFAYF. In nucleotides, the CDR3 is TGTGCCAGCAGCCCCCTCAGCTCACACCAGCGGGGAATTTTTGCGTACTTC.

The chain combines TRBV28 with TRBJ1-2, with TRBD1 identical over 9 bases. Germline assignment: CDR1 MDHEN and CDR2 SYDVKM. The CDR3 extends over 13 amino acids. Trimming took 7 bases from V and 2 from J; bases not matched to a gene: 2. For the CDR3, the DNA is TGTGCCAGCAAGGACAGGGGAAACTATGGCTACACCTTC. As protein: CASKDRGNYGYTF.

CDR3 nucleotide sequence: TGTGCCAGCAGCTTGAGGGAGAGCAATCAGCCCCAGCATTTT. This translates into CASSLRESNQPQHF. V usage is TRBV5-4 and J usage is TRBJ1-5; D not certain. The V gene lost 1 base and the J gene lost 1 base, with 6 bases spanning the gap. Germline-derived CDR1 and CDR2 are SGHNT and YYREEE (reference sequence). CDR3 size: 14 residues.

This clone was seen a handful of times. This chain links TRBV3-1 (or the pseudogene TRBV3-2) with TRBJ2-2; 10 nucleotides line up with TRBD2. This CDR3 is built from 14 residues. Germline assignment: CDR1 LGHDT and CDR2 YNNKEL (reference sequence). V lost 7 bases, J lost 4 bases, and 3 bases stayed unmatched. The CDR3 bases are TGTGCCAGCACCCTAGCGGGGGTCACCGGGGAGCTGTTTTTT. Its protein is CASTLAGVTGELFF.

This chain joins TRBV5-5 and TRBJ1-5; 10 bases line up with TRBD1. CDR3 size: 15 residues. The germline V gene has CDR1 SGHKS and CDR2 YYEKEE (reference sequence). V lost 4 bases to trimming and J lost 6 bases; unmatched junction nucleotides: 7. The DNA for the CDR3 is TGTGCCAGCAGCCAGGGACAGGGGATCGTTCAGCCCCAGCATTTT. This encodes CASSQGQGIVQPQHF.

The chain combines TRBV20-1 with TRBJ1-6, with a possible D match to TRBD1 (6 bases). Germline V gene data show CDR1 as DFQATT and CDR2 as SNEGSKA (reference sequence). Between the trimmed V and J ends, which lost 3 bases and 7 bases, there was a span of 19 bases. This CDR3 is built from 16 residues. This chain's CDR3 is CSASEWAGVRNSPLHF. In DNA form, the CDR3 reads TGCAGTGCTAGTGAGTGGGCAGGGGTTAGGAATTCACCCCTCCACTTT.

The CDR3, as DNA: TGTGCCAGCAGGGACAGGCGGGACGAGCAGTACTTC. The encoded protein is CASRDRRDEQYF. This rearrangement joins TRBV2 to TRBJ2-7, with 7 bases fitting TRBD1. Germline V gives CDR1 SNHLY, CDR2 FYNNEI. This CDR3 region has 12 residues. V gave up 6 bases and J gave up 5 bases; unmatched junction bases: 4.

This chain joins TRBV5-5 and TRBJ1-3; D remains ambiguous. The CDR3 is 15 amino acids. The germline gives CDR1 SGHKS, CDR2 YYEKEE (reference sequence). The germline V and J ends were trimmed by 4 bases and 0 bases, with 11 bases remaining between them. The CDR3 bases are TGTGCCAGCAGCAAATTACAGATCTCTGGAAACACCATATATTTT. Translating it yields CASSKLQISGNTIYF.

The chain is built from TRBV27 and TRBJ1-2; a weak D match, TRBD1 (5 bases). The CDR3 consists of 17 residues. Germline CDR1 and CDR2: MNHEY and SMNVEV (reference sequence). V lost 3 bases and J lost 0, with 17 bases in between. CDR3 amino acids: CASSFANAGRANYGYTF. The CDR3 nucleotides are TGTGCCAGCAGTTTTGCGAATGCGGGACGAGCTAACTATGGCTACACCTTC.

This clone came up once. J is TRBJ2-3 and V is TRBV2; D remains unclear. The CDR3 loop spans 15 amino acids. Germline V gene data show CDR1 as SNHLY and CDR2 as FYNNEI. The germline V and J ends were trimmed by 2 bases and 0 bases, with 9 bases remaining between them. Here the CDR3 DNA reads TGTGCCAGCAGTGAACAACCACGGAGCACAGATACGCAGTATTTT. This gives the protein CASSEQPRSTDTQYF. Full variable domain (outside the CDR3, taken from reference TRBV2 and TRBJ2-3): EPEVTQTPSHQVTQMGQEVILRCVPISNHLYFYWYRQILGQKVEFLVSFYNNEISEKSEIFDDQFSVERPDGSNFTLKIRSTKLEDSAMYFCASSEQPRSTDTQYFGPGTRLTVL.

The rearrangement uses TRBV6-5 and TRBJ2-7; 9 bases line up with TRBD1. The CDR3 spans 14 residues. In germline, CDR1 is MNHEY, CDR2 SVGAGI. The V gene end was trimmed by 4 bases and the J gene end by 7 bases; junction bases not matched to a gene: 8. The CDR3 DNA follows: TGTGCCAGCAGTTGGGACAGGGCAACGCGGGAGCAGTACTTC. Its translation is CASSWDRATREQYF.

In DNA, the CDR3 is TGCGCCAGCAGCCGTAGACAGGGTTCAGATACGCAGTATTTT. Encoded protein: CASSRRQGSDTQYF. The chain links TRBV5-1 to TRBJ2-3, with 7 bases matching TRBD1. The CDR3 runs 14 residues. Germline trimming cut 4 bases from V and 4 bases from J; bases unmatched to any gene: 6. Germline CDR1 SGHRS, CDR2 YFSETQ.

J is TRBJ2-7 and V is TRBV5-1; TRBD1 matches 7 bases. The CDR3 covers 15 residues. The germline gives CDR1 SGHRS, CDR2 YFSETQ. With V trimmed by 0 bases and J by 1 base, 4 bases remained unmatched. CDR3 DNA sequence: TGCGCCAGCAGCTTGGTGGGGGACAGTTCCTACGAGCAGTACTTC. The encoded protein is CASSLVGDSSYEQYF.

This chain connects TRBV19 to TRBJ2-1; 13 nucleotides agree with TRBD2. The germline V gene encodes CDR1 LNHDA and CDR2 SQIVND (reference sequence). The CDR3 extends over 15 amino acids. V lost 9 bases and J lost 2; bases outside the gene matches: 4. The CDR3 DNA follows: TGTGCCAGGACTAGCGGGGGGACCACCTACAATGAGCAGTTCTTC. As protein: CARTSGGTTYNEQFF.

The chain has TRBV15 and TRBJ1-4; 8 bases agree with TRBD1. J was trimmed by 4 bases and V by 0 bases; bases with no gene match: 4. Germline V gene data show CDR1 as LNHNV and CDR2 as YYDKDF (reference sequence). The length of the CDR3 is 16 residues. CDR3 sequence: CATSRDRQGNNEKLFF. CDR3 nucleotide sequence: TGTGCCACCAGCAGAGATCGACAGGGGAATAATGAAAAACTGTTTTTT.

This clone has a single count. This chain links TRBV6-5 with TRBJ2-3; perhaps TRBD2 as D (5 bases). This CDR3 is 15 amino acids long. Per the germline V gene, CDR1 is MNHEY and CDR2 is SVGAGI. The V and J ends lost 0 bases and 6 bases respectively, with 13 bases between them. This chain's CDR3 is CASSYSSGSVDTQYF. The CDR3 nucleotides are TGTGCCAGCAGTTACTCATCGGGGTCGGTCGATACGCAGTATTTT.

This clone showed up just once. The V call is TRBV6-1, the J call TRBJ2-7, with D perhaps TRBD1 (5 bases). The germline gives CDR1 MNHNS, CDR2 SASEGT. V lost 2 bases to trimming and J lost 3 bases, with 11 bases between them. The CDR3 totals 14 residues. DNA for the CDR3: TGTGCCAGCAGTGAATCGGGCAGGGTCTACGAGCAGTACTTC. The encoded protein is CASSESGRVYEQYF.

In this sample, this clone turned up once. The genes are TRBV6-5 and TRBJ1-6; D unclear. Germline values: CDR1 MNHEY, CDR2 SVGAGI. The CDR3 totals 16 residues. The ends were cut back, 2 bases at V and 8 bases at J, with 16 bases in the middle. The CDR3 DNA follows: TGTGCCAGCAGTTACCACCCGGTTGAAGTTTATTCACCCCTCCACTTT. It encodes CASSYHPVEVYSPLHF.

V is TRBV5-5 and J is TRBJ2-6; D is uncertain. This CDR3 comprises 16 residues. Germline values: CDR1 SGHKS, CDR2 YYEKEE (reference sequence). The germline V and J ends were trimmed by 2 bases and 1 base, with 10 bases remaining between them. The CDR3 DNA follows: TGTGCCAGCAGCTTAAGACTGGCATCTGGGGCCAACGTCCTGACTTTC. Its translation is CASSLRLASGANVLTF.

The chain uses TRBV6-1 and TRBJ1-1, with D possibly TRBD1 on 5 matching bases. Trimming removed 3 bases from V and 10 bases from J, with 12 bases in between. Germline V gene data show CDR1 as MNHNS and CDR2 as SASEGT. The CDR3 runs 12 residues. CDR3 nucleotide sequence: TGTGCCAGCAGTGAGGGGGGGAGAGGAGCTTTCTTT. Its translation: CASSEGGRGAFF.

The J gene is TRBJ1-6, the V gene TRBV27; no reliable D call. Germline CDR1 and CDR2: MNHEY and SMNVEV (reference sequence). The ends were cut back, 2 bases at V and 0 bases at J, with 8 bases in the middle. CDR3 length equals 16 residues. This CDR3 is CASSLARSSYNSPLHF. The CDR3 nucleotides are TGTGCCAGCAGTTTAGCCAGAAGCTCCTATAATTCACCCCTCCACTTT.

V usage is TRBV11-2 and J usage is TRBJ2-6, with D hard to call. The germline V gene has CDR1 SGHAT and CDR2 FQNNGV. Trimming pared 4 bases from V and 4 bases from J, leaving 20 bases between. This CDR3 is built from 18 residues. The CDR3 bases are TGTGCCAGCAGCTCCCCAATTACCCCAAGCACGGGGGCCAACGTCCTGACTTTC. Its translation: CASSSPITPSTGANVLTF.

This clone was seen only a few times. The CDR3 spells CAIRTGGLNTEAFF. The CDR3 region has the DNA TGTGCCATCAGAACAGGGGGCCTCAACACTGAAGCTTTCTTT. V usage is TRBV10-3 and J usage is TRBJ1-1; 9 bases map to TRBD1. With V trimmed by 6 bases and J by 2 bases, 4 bases remained unmatched. The V gene's germline CDR1 is ENHRY and CDR2 SYGVKD. The CDR3 is 14 amino acids.

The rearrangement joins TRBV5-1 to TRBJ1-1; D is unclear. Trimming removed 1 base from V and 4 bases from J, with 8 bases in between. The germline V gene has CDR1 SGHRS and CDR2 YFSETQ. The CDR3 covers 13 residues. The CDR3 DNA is TGCGCCAGCAGCTTGAGCGGGGTCACTGAAGCTTTCTTT. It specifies CASSLSGVTEAFF.

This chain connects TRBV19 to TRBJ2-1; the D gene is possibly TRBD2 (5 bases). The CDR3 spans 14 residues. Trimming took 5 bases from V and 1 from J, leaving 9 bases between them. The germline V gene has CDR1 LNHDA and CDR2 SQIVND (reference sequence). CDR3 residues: CASSREGSYNEQFF. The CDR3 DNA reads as TGTGCCAGTAGTCGGGAAGGATCCTACAATGAGCAGTTCTTC.

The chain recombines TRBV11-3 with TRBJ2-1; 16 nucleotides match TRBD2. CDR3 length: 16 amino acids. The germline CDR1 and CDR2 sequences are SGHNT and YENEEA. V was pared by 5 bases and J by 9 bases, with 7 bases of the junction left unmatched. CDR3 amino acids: CASSTGLAGGFTEQFF. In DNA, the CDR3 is TGTGCCAGCAGCACGGGACTAGCGGGGGGGTTCACTGAGCAGTTCTTC.

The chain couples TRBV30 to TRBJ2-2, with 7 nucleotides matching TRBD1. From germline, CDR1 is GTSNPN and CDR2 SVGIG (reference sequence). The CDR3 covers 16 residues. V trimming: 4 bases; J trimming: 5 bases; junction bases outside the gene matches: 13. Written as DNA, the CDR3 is TGTGCCTGGATGCCTCGACAGGGTGAGGGTACCGGGGAGCTGTTTTTT. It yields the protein CAWMPRQGEGTGELFF.

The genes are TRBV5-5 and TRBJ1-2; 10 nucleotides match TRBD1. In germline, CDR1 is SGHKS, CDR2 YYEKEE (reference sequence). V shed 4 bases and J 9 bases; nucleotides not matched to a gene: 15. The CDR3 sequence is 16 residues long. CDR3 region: CASSPGPGQGLFSYTF. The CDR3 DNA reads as TGTGCCAGCAGCCCCGGACCGGGACAGGGGCTATTTAGCTACACCTTC.